This is a list of T cell receptor beta chains from one sample in a study of cytomegalovirus exposure and HLA in healthy donors. The method was immunoSEQ multiplex PCR; TCRdb's version includes in-frame clones alone and lacks a portion of them. The sample has tens of thousands of clones, over 80% seen once. Sequenced sample: PBMCs. Every receptor here comes from a man younger than 40 in good health and CMV-seronegative. Each CDR3 is given with its conserved first and last residue. A D gene is named only where the DNA matches it firmly. For some rows the clone size is stated as once, few or many, or as a class when expanded; others skip it.

>NA|TRBJ2-1|NA|TRBV7-2
CASSRIPGDEQFF
TGTGCCAGCAGCCGCATACCGGGGGATGAGCAGTTCTTC
>TRBD2|TRBJ2-3|NA|TRBV29-1
CSVPGTSGSTDTQYF
TGCAGCGTGCCGGGGACTAGCGGAAGCACAGATACGCAGTATTTT
>NA|TRBJ2-2|NA|TRBV5-1
CASSGSQNTGELFF
TGCGCCAGCAGCGGGAGCCAGAACACCGGGGAGCTGTTTTTT
>TRBD1|TRBJ1-4|NA|TRBV15
CATAPTGANEKLFF
TGTGCCACCGCCCCGACAGGGGCTAATGAAAAACTGTTTTTT
>NA|TRBJ2-3|NA|TRBV9
CASSVVCRGKDTQYF
TGTGCCAGCAGCGTAGTGTGTCGCGGGAAAGATACGCAGTATTTT
>TRBD2|TRBJ2-2|NA|TRBV7-2
CASRGGSDTGELFF
TGTGCCAGCAGGGGGGGGAGTGACACCGGGGAGCTGTTTTTT
>TRBD1|TRBJ1-4|NA|TRBV4-2
CASSQDKQGGEKLFF
TGTGCCAGCAGCCAAGATAAACAGGGGGGGGAAAAACTGTTTTTT
>NA|TRBJ1-2|NA|TRBV4-3
CASSLSDSYGYTF
TGCGCCAGCAGCCTTTCGGACAGCTATGGCTACACCTTC
>TRBD2|TRBJ2-2|once|TRBV9
CASSVGGMAGGRTGELFF
TGTGCCAGCAGCGTAGGTGGTATGGCGGGAGGGCGCACCGGGGAGCTGTTTTTT
>NA|TRBJ2-2|NA|TRBV7-2
CASSLVIGTLTGELFF
TGTGCCAGCAGCTTAGTGATCGGGACTCTCACCGGGGAGCTGTTTTTT
>NA|TRBJ1-5|NA|TRBV7-6
CASSLEIRGLHNQPQHF
TGTGCCAGCAGCTTAGAAATCAGGGGCCTCCATAATCAGCCCCAGCATTTT
>TRBD1|TRBJ1-2|NA|TRBV6-1
CASSEEAGGAGGYTF
TGTGCCAGCAGTGAAGAGGCAGGGGGCGCGGGAGGCTACACCTTC
>TRBD2|TRBJ2-1|NA|TRBV30
CAWSATSGRRDEQFF
TGTGCCTGGAGTGCGACTAGCGGGAGAAGGGATGAGCAGTTCTTC
>NA|TRBJ2-4|NA|TRBV19
CASSRTEAKNIQYF
TGTGCCAGTAGTAGAACAGAAGCCAAAAACATTCAGTACTTC
>TRBD1|TRBJ2-7|NA|TRBV5-6
CASSRTGGRYEQYF
TGTGCCAGCAGTAGGACAGGGGGAAGGTACGAGCAGTACTTC
>TRBD1|TRBJ1-2|NA|TRBV4-3
CASSHKTGNYGYTF
TGCGCCAGCAGCCACAAGACAGGGAACTATGGCTACACCTTC
>NA|TRBJ2-4|NA|TRBV7-2
CASSLTGGTYQYF
TGTGCCAGCAGTCTTACTGGCGGGACTTATCAGTACTTC
>TRBD2|TRBJ2-7|NA|TRBV7-2
CASSFSGGRSYEQYF
TGTGCCAGCAGCTTCAGCGGGGGCCGATCCTACGAGCAGTACTTC
>TRBD2|TRBJ2-3|NA|TRBV4-3
CASSQDPAGGHTDTQYF
TGCGCCAGCAGCCAAGACCCTGCGGGGGGGCACACAGATACGCAGTATTTT
>NA|TRBJ1-1|once|TRBV5-5
CASSQLVNTEAFF
TGTGCCAGCAGCCAGTTGGTGAACACTGAAGCTTTCTTT
>TRBD1|TRBJ1-2|NA|TRBV6-5
CASSQPGQVHGYTF
TGTGCCAGCAGCCAACCCGGACAGGTCCATGGCTACACCTTC
>NA|TRBJ1-2|NA|TRBV20-1
CSAGANYGYTF
TGCAGTGCAGGGGCCAACTATGGCTACACCTTC
>TRBD1|TRBJ1-4|few|TRBV27
CASSLRSGGEKLFF
TGTGCCAGCAGTTTGCGGTCAGGGGGAGAAAAACTGTTTTTT
>NA|TRBJ2-2|NA|TRBV7-6
CASSFGNTGELFF
TGTGCCAGCAGCTTCGGGAACACCGGGGAGCTGTTTTTT
>NA|TRBJ2-3|few|TRBV11-1
CASSFDYKDTQYF
TGTGCCAGCAGCTTTGACTACAAAGATACGCAGTATTTT
>NA|TRBJ1-2|once|TRBV6-6
CASSSPVYIANYGYTF
TGTGCCAGCAGTTCCCCTGTCTATATCGCTAACTATGGCTACACCTTC
>NA|TRBJ1-2|few|TRBV27
CAIPPRMNYGYTF
TGTGCCATCCCCCCCCGTATGAACTATGGCTACACCTTC
>NA|TRBJ1-2|NA|TRBV6-6
CASSRDGNYGYTF
TGTGCCAGCAGCCGCGACGGGAACTATGGCTACACCTTC
>NA|TRBJ2-2|NA|TRBV12-1
CASSGVRENNTGELFF
TGTGCCAGCAGCGGTGTCCGGGAGAATAACACCGGGGAGCTGTTTTTT
>TRBD2|TRBJ2-3|NA|TRBV5-4
CASSLEGQRGVTDTQYF
TGTGCCAGCAGCTTGGAGGGGCAGCGGGGGGTCACAGATACGCAGTATTTT
>NA|TRBJ1-5|NA|TRBV19
CASSSRLTEANQPQHF
TGTGCCAGTAGTTCGCGGTTAACCGAGGCCAATCAGCCCCAGCATTTT
>TRBD2|TRBJ2-2|NA|TRBV28
CASRYGGALGGELFF
TGTGCCAGCCGCTACGGGGGGGCCTTGGGCGGGGAGCTGTTTTTT
>NA|TRBJ1-3|NA|TRBV6-5
CASSYSGQTTGTIYF
TGTGCCAGCAGTTACTCAGGACAGACGACGGGCACCATATATTTT
>NA|TRBJ1-3|NA|TRBV5-1
CASSLYGRSGNTIYF
TGCGCCAGCAGCTTGTATGGCAGGTCTGGAAACACCATATATTTT
>NA|TRBJ1-2|NA|TRBV15
CATSPRGGHYGYTF
TGTGCCACCAGCCCGCGAGGGGGTCACTATGGCTACACCTTC
>NA|TRBJ1-5|NA|TRBV19
CASSIGDIRRSQHF
TGTGCCAGTAGTATAGGGGACATACGACGTTCCCAGCATTTT
>NA|TRBJ2-5|NA|TRBV6-5
CASSSKTVLEETQYF
TGTGCCAGCAGTTCGAAGACTGTTCTGGAAGAGACCCAGTACTTC
>TRBD2|TRBJ2-1|NA|TRBV19
CASQVSSGRDNEQFF
TGTGCCAGCCAAGTGTCTAGCGGGAGGGACAATGAGCAGTTCTTC
>TRBD2|TRBJ2-1|NA|TRBV12-5
CASGLLTSGSSYNEQFF
TGTGCTAGTGGTTTGCTCACTAGCGGGAGCTCCTACAATGAGCAGTTCTTC
>TRBD1|TRBJ2-1|NA|TRBV2
CASRTNRGPGGNEQFF
TGTGCCAGCAGGACAAACAGGGGGCCGGGTGGCAATGAGCAGTTCTTC
>TRBD2|TRBJ2-7|NA|TRBV27
CASSLSGTGGTEQYF
TGTGCCAGCAGTTTATCCGGGACGGGGGGGACCGAGCAGTACTTC
>TRBD1|TRBJ2-7|few|TRBV6-1
CASRDGQGPYEQYF
TGTGCCAGCAGGGATGGACAGGGCCCCTACGAGCAGTACTTC
>TRBD1|TRBJ1-2|NA|TRBV19
CASQRQGLGGYGYTF
TGTGCCAGCCAACGACAGGGACTAGGGGGCTATGGCTACACCTTC
>TRBD2|TRBJ2-7|NA|TRBV7-8
CASSPRLAGTPYEQYF
TGTGCCAGCAGCCCCCGACTAGCGGGGACTCCCTACGAGCAGTACTTC
>TRBD1|TRBJ1-5|few|TRBV2
CASSRDRAGFNQPQHF
TGTGCCAGCAGTAGAGACAGGGCCGGGTTCAATCAGCCCCAGCATTTT
>NA|TRBJ2-7|NA|TRBV7-2
CASSQRHGNSYEQYF
TGTGCCAGCAGTCAGCGGCACGGGAACTCCTACGAGCAGTACTTC
>TRBD1|TRBJ2-7|few|TRBV18
CASSPLAGTGVEQYF
TGTGCCAGCTCACCACTAGCCGGGACAGGGGTCGAGCAGTACTTC
>TRBD1|TRBJ2-7|many|TRBV4-3
CASSQIWDSSYEQYF
TGCGCCAGCAGCCAAATATGGGACAGCTCCTACGAGCAGTACTTC
>NA|TRBJ1-4|NA|TRBV5-1
CASSLETATNEKLFF
TGCGCCAGCAGCTTGGAAACGGCAACTAATGAAAAACTGTTTTTT
>TRBD2|TRBJ2-3|NA|TRBV6-4
CASSEVSGGAADTQYF
TGTGCCAGCAGTGAGGTCAGCGGGGGGGCCGCAGATACGCAGTATTTT
>NA|TRBJ1-2|NA|TRBV6-5
CATTTTEDGYTF
TGTGCCACCACCACGACAGAGGATGGCTACACCTTC
>TRBD1|TRBJ1-2|NA|TRBV7-3
CASSSGTGFSYGYTF
TGTGCCAGCAGCTCCGGGACAGGGTTTAGCTATGGCTACACCTTC
>TRBD1|TRBJ2-7|NA|TRBV7-9
CASSLALSRGRTYEQYF
TGTGCCAGCAGCTTAGCGCTGTCTAGGGGGCGGACCTACGAGCAGTACTTC
>TRBD1|TRBJ1-5|NA|TRBV19
CASSPDRVDNQPQHF
TGTGCCAGTAGTCCGGACAGGGTTGATAATCAGCCCCAGCATTTT
>NA|TRBJ1-2|NA|TRBV13
CASSFQGGLYGYTF
TGTGCCAGCAGCTTCCAGGGCGGCCTTTATGGCTACACCTTC
>NA|TRBJ1-2|NA|TRBV7-9
CASSLSRDTSYGYTF
TGTGCCAGCAGCTTAAGCAGGGACACTTCTTATGGCTACACCTTC
>NA|TRBJ1-1|NA|TRBV30
CAWSPGGGPEAFF
TGTGCCTGGAGCCCCGGCGGGGGCCCTGAAGCTTTCTTT
>TRBD1|TRBJ2-1|NA|TRBV27
CASSLPGQGHEQFF
TGTGCCAGCAGCCTGCCGGGACAGGGTCATGAGCAGTTCTTC
>TRBD1|TRBJ1-1|NA|TRBV5-1
CASSLAGQSRAFF
TGCGCCAGCAGCTTGGCGGGACAGTCGAGGGCTTTCTTT
>NA|TRBJ2-5|NA|TRBV6-5
CASLSGETQYF
TGTGCCAGCCTGTCCGGGGAGACCCAGTACTTC